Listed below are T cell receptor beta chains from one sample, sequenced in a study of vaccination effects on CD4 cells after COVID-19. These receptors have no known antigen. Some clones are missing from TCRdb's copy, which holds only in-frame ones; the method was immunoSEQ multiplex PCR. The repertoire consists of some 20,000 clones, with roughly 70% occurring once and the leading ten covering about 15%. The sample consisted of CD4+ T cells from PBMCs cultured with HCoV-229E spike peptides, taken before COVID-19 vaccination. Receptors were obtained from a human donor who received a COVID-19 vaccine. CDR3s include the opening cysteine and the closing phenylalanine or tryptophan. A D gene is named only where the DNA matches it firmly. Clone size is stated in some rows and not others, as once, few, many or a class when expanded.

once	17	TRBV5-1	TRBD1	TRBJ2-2	TGCGCCAGCAGCTCCCCAAAGGGACAGGTACTCACCGGGGAGCTGTTTTTT	CASSSPKGQVLTGELFF
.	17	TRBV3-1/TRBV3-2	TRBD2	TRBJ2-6	TGTGCCAGCAGCCCGGGACTAGCGGGAGCTGGGGCCAACGTCCTGACTTTC	CASSPGLAGAGANVLTF
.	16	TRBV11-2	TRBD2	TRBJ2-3	TGTGCCAGCAGCTTATTTCTAGCGGGGGGCACAGATACGCAGTATTTT	CASSLFLAGGTDTQYF
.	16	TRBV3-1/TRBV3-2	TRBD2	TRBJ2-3	TGTGCCAGCAGCTCTAGGACTAGCGGGGTTTTAGATACGCAGTATTTT	CASSSRTSGVLDTQYF
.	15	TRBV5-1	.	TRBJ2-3	TGCGCCAGCAGCTTGGCCACAGGGGGGGCAGATACGCAGTATTTT	CASSLATGGADTQYF
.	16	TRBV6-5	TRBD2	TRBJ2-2	TGTGCCAGCAGTTACTCGACACTAGCGGGAGCCGGGGAGCTGTTTTTT	CASSYSTLAGAGELFF
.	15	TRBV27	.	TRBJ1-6	TGTGCCAGCAGTTTGAGAGGGGGTCCAAATTCACCCCTCCACTTT	CASSLRGGPNSPLHF
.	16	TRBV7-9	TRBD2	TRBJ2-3	TGTGCCAGCAGCATCACGGGGGGAACCTCCACAGATACGCAGTATTTT	CASSITGGTSTDTQYF
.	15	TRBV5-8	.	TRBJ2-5	TGTGCCAGCAGCCGAACAAAAACAGGGACCTCAATTTGGTACTTC	CASSRTKTGTSIWYF
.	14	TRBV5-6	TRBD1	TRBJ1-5	TGTGCCAGCAGTTACAGGGGCCAAGGGGAGCCCCAGCATTTT	CASSYRGQGEPQHF
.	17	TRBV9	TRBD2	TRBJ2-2	TGTGCCAGCAGCGTAGGCGGGACTAGCGGGGCCATCGGGGAGCTGTTTTTT	CASSVGGTSGAIGELFF
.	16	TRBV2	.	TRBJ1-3	TGTGCCAGCAGTGTAGAGGGACCGTTCTCTGGAAACACCATATATTTT	CASSVEGPFSGNTIYF
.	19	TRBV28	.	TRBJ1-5	TGTGCCAGCAGTTTGGAGGCAAAGGCCCTACGGGCGGGCAATCAGCCCCAGCATTTT	CASSLEAKALRAGNQPQHF
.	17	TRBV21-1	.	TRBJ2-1	TGTGCCAGCAGCAAAGGCTCCGAGGGAAAGGGGTACAATGAGCAGTTCTTC	CASSKGSEGKGYNEQFF
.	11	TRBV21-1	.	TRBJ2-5	TGTGCCAGCAGCTATATGGAGACCCAGTACTTC	CASSYMETQYF
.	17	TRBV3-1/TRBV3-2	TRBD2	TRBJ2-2	TGTGCCAGCAGCCGAGGACTAGCGGGGATGAACACCGGGGAGCTGTTTTTT	CASSRGLAGMNTGELFF
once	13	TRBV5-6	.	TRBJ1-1	TGTGCCAGCAGCTTGCCGGTGGGAACTGAAGCTTTCTTT	CASSLPVGTEAFF
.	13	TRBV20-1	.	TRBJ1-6	TGCAGTGCTAGTACGACAGATAATTCACCCCTCCACTTT	CSASTTDNSPLHF
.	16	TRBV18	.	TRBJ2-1	TGTGCCAGCTCACCGAGGTGGGGGATCTGGGAGAATGAGCAGTTCTTC	CASSPRWGIWENEQFF
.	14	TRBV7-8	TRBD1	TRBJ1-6	TGTGCCAGCAGCGTTCGGGACAGTAATTCACCCCTCCACTTT	CASSVRDSNSPLHF
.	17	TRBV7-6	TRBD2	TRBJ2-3	TGTGCCAGCAGCTTAGGAGGTGCTAGCGGGAGTTTAGATACGCAGTATTTT	CASSLGGASGSLDTQYF
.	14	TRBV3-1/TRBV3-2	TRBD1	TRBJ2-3	TGTGCCAGCAGCCGACAGGGGGCGCGGGGTACGCAGTATTTT	CASSRQGARGTQYF
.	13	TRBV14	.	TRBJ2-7	TGTGCCAGCAGCCGGTCCCCTCGGGGCGAGCAGTACTTC	CASSRSPRGEQYF
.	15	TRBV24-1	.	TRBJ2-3	TGTGCCACCAGTGACGGGCTAGCGAGTTCGGATACGCAGTATTTT	CATSDGLASSDTQYF
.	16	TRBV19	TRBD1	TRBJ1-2	TGTGCCAGTAGTATAGGTGCAGGGGGCGTCGTGGATGGCTACACCTTC	CASSIGAGGVVDGYTF
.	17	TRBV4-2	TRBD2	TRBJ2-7	TGTGCCAGCAGCCAAGACTTAGGCGGGGGATTATCCTACGAGCAGTACTTC	CASSQDLGGGLSYEQYF
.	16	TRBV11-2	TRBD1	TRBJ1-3	TGTGCCAGCAGCGTAATAAAGGGGGCGAAAGGAAACACCATATATTTT	CASSVIKGAKGNTIYF
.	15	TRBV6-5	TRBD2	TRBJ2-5	TGTGCCAGCAGTTACGGACTAGCGGCGCAAGAGACCCAGTACTTC	CASSYGLAAQETQYF
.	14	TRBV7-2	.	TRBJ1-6	TGTGCCAGCAGCTTACAAAGTCGGATCTCACCCCTCCACTTT	CASSLQSRISPLHF
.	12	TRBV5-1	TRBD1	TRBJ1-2	TGCGCCAGCAGCGTGACAGGGGATGGCTACACCTTC	CASSVTGDGYTF
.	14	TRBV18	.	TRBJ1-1	TGTGCCAGCTCACCACCCTGGGAGGGCACTGAAGCTTTCTTT	CASSPPWEGTEAFF
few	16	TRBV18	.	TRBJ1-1	TGTGCCAGCTCACCATACATCCGGGGATCGAACACTGAAGCTTTCTTT	CASSPYIRGSNTEAFF
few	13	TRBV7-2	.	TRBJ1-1	TGTGCCAGCAGCTCGTGGGCTAACACTGAAGCTTTCTTT	CASSSWANTEAFF
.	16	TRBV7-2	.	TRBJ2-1	TGTGCCAGCAGCTTAGTTGTAGGGGGGGCGTGGAATGAGCAGTTCTTC	CASSLVVGGAWNEQFF
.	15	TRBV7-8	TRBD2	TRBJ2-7	TGTGCCAGCAGCTCTAGCGGGGGGGCCGCCTACGAGCAGTACTTC	CASSSSGGAAYEQYF
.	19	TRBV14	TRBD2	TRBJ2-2	TGTGCCCGACTCTCCGGGACTAGCCCAAGATGTTCGAACACCGGGGAGCTGTTTTTT	CARLSGTSPRCSNTGELFF
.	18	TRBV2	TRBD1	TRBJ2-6	TGTGCCAGCAGTGCCCCAGACAGGGGGCTGGCTGGGGCCAACGTCCTGACTTTC	CASSAPDRGLAGANVLTF
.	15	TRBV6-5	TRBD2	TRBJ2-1	TGTGCCAGCAGTTACTCTCCTAGCGGGAACAATGAGCAGTTCTTC	CASSYSPSGNNEQFF
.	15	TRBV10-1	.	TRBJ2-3	TGCGCCAGCAGTGTAGGGGGGGGAGGCACAGATACGCAGTATTTT	CASSVGGGGTDTQYF
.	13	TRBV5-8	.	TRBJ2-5	TGTGCCAGCAGCCCCTCGAACCAAGAGACCCAGTACTTC	CASSPSNQETQYF
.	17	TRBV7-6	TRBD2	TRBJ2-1	TGTGCCAGCAGCTCAGTGGCGGGAGCGAGCTCCTACAATGAGCAGTTCTTC	CASSSVAGASSYNEQFF
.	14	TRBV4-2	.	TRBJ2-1	TGTGCCAGCAGCCAAGAGGGTCTAGTGGCTGAGCAGTTCTTC	CASSQEGLVAEQFF
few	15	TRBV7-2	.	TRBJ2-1	TGTGCCAGCAGCTCCTTCAGGACGCTAAACAATGAGCAGTTCTTC	CASSSFRTLNNEQFF
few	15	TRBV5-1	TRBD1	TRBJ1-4	TGCGCCAGCAGCTTACTTACAGGGGGCAGGGAAAAACTGTTTTTT	CASSLLTGGREKLFF
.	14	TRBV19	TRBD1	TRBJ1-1	TGTGCCAGCGCGGGACAGATCGTGAACACTGAAGCTTTCTTT	CASAGQIVNTEAFF
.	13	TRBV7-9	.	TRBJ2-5	TGTGCCAGCAGCTTATCCGGAGAGGAGACCCAGTACTTC	CASSLSGEETQYF
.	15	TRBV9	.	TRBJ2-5	TGTGCCAGCAGCGTAGGCGGGACCACCCAAGAGACCCAGTACTTC	CASSVGGTTQETQYF
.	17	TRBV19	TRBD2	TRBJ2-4	TGTGCCAGTAGTATAGGTGCCCGGCGGGAGGGAAAAAACATTCAGTACTTC	CASSIGARREGKNIQYF
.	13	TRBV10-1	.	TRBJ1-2	TGCGCCAGCAGTGAAAAGGGGAACTATGGCTACACCTTC	CASSEKGNYGYTF
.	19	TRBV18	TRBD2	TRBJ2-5	TGTGCCAGCTCACTGAATTCACTTTTTCTAGCGGGGGCACAAGAGACCCAGTACTTC	CASSLNSLFLAGAQETQYF
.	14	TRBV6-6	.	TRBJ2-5	TGTGCCAGCATGTCCTACGGTACCGGCGAGACCCAGTACTTC	CASMSYGTGETQYF
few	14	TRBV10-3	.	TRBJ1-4	TGTGCCATCAGTGAGCGGCGGAATAATGAAAAACTGTTTTTT	CAISERRNNEKLFF
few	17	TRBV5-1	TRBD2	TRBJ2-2	TGCGCCAGCAGCTTGTTCACTAGCGGGAGTTTCACCGGGGAGCTGTTTTTT	CASSLFTSGSFTGELFF
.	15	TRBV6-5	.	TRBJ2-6	TGTGCCAGCAGTTACGGATTCTCTGGGGCCAACGTCCTGACTTTC	CASSYGFSGANVLTF
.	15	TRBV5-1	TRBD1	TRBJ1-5	TGCGCCAGCAGCTTGGGACAGGGGTTGAATCAGCCCCAGCATTTT	CASSLGQGLNQPQHF
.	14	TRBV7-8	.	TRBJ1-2	TGTGCCAGCAGCCCCCTTAATACCCCGTATGGCTACACCTTC	CASSPLNTPYGYTF
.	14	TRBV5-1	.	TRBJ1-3	TGCGCCAGCAGCTCCAGGGGCTCTGGAAACACCATATATTTT	CASSSRGSGNTIYF